A selection of T cell receptor beta chains follows, all from one sample in a study of response to subunit inactivated influenza vaccine. TCRdb called the RT-PCR reads again in MiXCR, with one record for every CDR3 protein. The repertoire includes around 530,000 distinct CDR3 sequences, approximately 12% of them detected once, and approximately 10% sits in the top ten. Specimen: PBMCs from blood, collected on the day of vaccination. Every receptor here comes from a man aged 45 to 65 who received an inactivated influenza vaccine. Both conserved end residues are part of each CDR3. A D gene is named only where the DNA matches it firmly. Size tells how often a clone was seen (once, few, many) or the class of an expanded clone, and some rows leave it out.

TRBJ2-1	TRBD2	18	TRBV5-1	-	CASSSFSQRGGTYNEQFF	TGCGCCAGCAGCTCCTTCTCTCAGCGGGGCGGCACCTACAATGAGCAGTTCTTC
TRBJ2-1	-	11	TRBV6-5	-	CATLTGSSQFF	TGTGCCACCCTGACCGGTTCTTCCCAGTTCTTC
TRBJ2-7	-	15	TRBV7-2	-	CASSPKGGTRYEQYF	TGTGCCAGCAGCCCCAAAGGGGGGACTCGGTACGAGCAGTACTTC
TRBJ2-3	-	16	TRBV5-1	-	CASSLANGFFTDTQYF	TGCGCCAGCAGCTTGGCGAACGGATTTTTCACAGATACGCAGTATTTT
TRBJ1-1	-	15	TRBV6-4	few	CASSDPASGQNEAFF	TGTGCCAGCAGTGACCCCGCGTCTGGACAGAATGAAGCTTTCTTT
TRBJ2-1	TRBD2	20	TRBV4-3	few	CASSRAFSGSLGWGYNEQFF	TGCGCCAGCAGCCGAGCTTTTAGCGGGAGTCTGGGCTGGGGGTACAATGAGCAGTTCTTC
TRBJ2-1	-	13	TRBV12-3/TRBV12-4	few	CASSSGGGNLQFF	TGTGCCAGCAGTTCCGGGGGCGGGAACTTGCAGTTCTTC
TRBJ2-7	-	15	TRBV7-9	few	CASSLALQGSHEQYF	TGTGCCAGCAGCTTAGCGTTGCAGGGTTCCCACGAGCAGTACTTC
TRBJ2-7	TRBD1	16	TRBV10-3	few	CAISERTGTGGHEQYF	TGTGCCATCAGTGAGCGCACCGGGACAGGGGGCCACGAGCAGTACTTC
TRBJ2-5	TRBD1	15	TRBV7-2	few	CASSLGGTGAETQYF	TGTGCCAGCAGCTTAGGAGGGACAGGGGCAGAGACCCAGTACTTC
TRBJ2-1	-	12	TRBV3-1	-	CASSDTYNEQFF	TGTGCCAGCAGCGACACATACAATGAGCAGTTCTTC
TRBJ2-7	-	15	TRBV12-3/TRBV12-4	-	CASSLVGQLPLEQYF	TGTGCCAGCAGTTTAGTAGGCCAGCTTCCTCTCGAGCAGTACTTC
TRBJ1-1	-	14	TRBV11-2	many	CASSLAGRYTEAFF	TGTGCCAGCAGCTTAGCGGGTAGATACACTGAAGCTTTCTTT
TRBJ2-7	TRBD2	15	TRBV5-1	-	CASSLEGTRTYEQYF	TGCGCCAGCAGCTTGGAGGGGACTAGAACCTACGAGCAGTACTTC
TRBJ2-4	-	16	TRBV5-5	many	CASSSHRVLAKNIQYF	TGTGCCAGCAGCTCCCACAGGGTGCTAGCCAAAAACATTCAGTACTTC
TRBJ1-1	-	15	TRBV12-3/TRBV12-4	few	CASSPLLGVSTEAFF	TGTGCCAGCAGTCCTCTACTCGGGGTCAGCACTGAAGCTTTCTTT
TRBJ2-7	-	15	TRBV5-1	few	CASSLLDSRSYEQYF	TGCGCCAGCAGCTTGCTGGACTCCCGTTCCTACGAGCAGTACTTC
TRBJ2-1	TRBD2	18	TRBV6-5	-	CASSYQVAGALSYNEQFF	TGTGCCAGCAGTTACCAGGTAGCGGGGGCCCTTTCCTACAATGAGCAGTTCTTC
TRBJ1-1	-	13	TRBV5-1	few	CASRVGSNTEAFF	TGCGCCAGCAGGGTGGGTTCGAACACTGAAGCTTTCTTT
TRBJ2-7	TRBD2	20	TRBV6-2/TRBV6-3	-	CASSPLPWGSGRAVNYEQYF	TGTGCCAGCAGTCCCCTCCCGTGGGGCAGCGGGAGGGCCGTCAACTACGAGCAGTACTTC
TRBJ2-1	TRBD2	15	TRBV20-1	few	CSARIPLAGKNEQFF	TGCAGTGCTAGAATTCCACTAGCGGGAAAGAATGAGCAGTTCTTC
TRBJ2-2	TRBD1	15	TRBV7-9	-	CASSPRTGWSGELFF	TGTGCCAGCAGCCCCCGGACAGGTTGGTCCGGGGAGCTGTTTTTT
TRBJ2-1	TRBD1	16	TRBV5-1	few	CASSLAGTGQNNEQFF	TGCGCCAGCAGCTTGGCTGGGACGGGACAGAACAATGAGCAGTTCTTC
TRBJ2-3	-	16	TRBV4-2	many	CASTRGDGEYTDTQYF	TGTGCCAGCACAAGAGGGGACGGGGAATACACAGATACGCAGTATTTT
TRBJ2-6	-	16	TRBV20-1	few	CSATRGPGDGANVLTF	TGCAGTGCGACCAGGGGACCAGGGGATGGGGCCAACGTCCTGACTTTC
TRBJ2-2	-	12	TRBV30	many	CACGPSAGELFF	TGTGCCTGCGGGCCCTCAGCCGGGGAGCTGTTTTTT
TRBJ2-3	TRBD1	15	TRBV28	many	CASSSRDRGTDTQYF	TGTGCCAGCAGCTCCCGGGACAGGGGCACAGATACGCAGTATTTT
TRBJ2-3	TRBD1	15	TRBV2	-	CASSEGDRGTDTQYF	TGTGCCAGCAGTGAGGGAGACAGGGGGACAGATACGCAGTATTTT
TRBJ2-7	TRBD2	14	TRBV10-3	-	CAISVASGSPEQYF	TGTGCCATCAGTGTGGCTAGCGGGAGCCCCGAGCAGTACTTC
TRBJ2-7	-	13	TRBV12-3/TRBV12-4	-	CASRLGTPYEQYF	TGTGCCAGCAGGCTCGGGACACCCTACGAGCAGTACTTC
TRBJ2-1	TRBD2	15	TRBV28	-	CASSLGIAGFDEQFF	TGTGCCAGCAGTTTAGGGATAGCGGGATTCGATGAGCAGTTCTTC
TRBJ1-5	-	14	TRBV18	many	CASSPRRSNQPQHF	TGTGCCAGCTCACCAAGGCGGAGCAATCAGCCCCAGCATTTT
TRBJ2-5	-	17	TRBV4-3	many	CASSHSNLGSGIGTQYF	TGCGCCAGCAGCCACAGTAATCTAGGGTCCGGCATAGGAACCCAGTACTTC
TRBJ2-7	-	15	TRBV28	-	CASSLSGGTSHEQYF	TGTGCCAGCAGTTTATCTGGCGGGACTTCCCACGAGCAGTACTTC
TRBJ1-1	-	14	TRBV7-9	-	CASSLPGANTEAFF	TGTGCCAGCAGCTTACCCGGTGCTAACACTGAAGCTTTCTTT
TRBJ2-5	-	15	TRBV5-1	few	CASSLAAGAQETQYF	TGCGCCAGCAGCTTGGCGGCAGGGGCCCAAGAGACCCAGTACTTC
TRBJ2-1	-	18	TRBV5-1	many	CASSSDFYTGNSYNEQFF	TGCGCCAGCAGTTCGGACTTTTACACCGGGAACTCCTACAATGAGCAGTTCTTC